The 8 T cell receptor beta chains listed next were all sequenced from one sample in a study of T cell changes during pregnancy in multiple sclerosis. Clones were sequenced by immunoSEQ multiplex PCR, and TCRdb holds only the in-frame ones, with some missing. The sample lists about 100,000 clones, around 92% seen once, with less than 2% in the top ten. The sequencing here drew on peripheral blood, taken after pregnancy. These receptors came from a female donor with multiple sclerosis, enrolled in a pregnancy study.

This sequence joins TRBV6-5 and TRBJ1-1; possibly TRBD1 for D (5 bases). Germline V gives CDR1 MNHEY, CDR2 SVGAGI. V lost 0 bases and J lost 4, with 12 bases in between. The CDR3 is 15 amino acids. CDR3 in DNA: TGTGCCAGCAGTTACTCGGGAGGGGTCGGCACTGAAGCTTTCTTT. This codes for CASSYSGGVGTEAFF.

The chain couples TRBV4-1 to TRBJ1-2; 10 bases are a match to TRBD1. Germline loops: CDR1 MGHRA, CDR2 YSYEKL. There are 16 residues in the CDR3. V gave up 2 bases and J gave up 8 bases; unmatched junction bases: 11. In DNA, the CDR3 is TGCGCCAGCAGCCAAACCTTCCGGACAGGGGGGAAGGGCTACACCTTC. Residues: CASSQTFRTGGKGYTF.

The CDR3 loop is CASSIEPNSNQPQHF. The CDR3 DNA sequence: TGTGCCAGTAGTATAGAACCTAATAGCAATCAGCCCCAGCATTTT. The rearrangement joins TRBV19 to TRBJ1-5; no reliable D call. Trimming took off 0 bases at V and 0 bases at J, with 6 bases between the two ends. The V gene's germline CDR1 is LNHDA and CDR2 SQIVND (reference sequence). This CDR3 contains 15 residues.

The chain links TRBV25-1 to TRBJ2-7; TRBD1 aligns across 7 bases. The CDR3 extends over 15 amino acids. Germline assignment: CDR1 MGHDK and CDR2 SYGVNS. J lost 5 bases, V lost 4 bases, and 11 bases had no gene match. The CDR3 nucleotides are TGTGCCAGCAGTGCGTTCCGGGACAGTATAAACGAGCAGTACTTC. This encodes CASSAFRDSINEQYF.

The chain carries TRBV29-1 and TRBJ2-1; D remains unclear. CDR3 length: 12 residues. V lost 3 bases and J 4 bases, leaving 7 bases between the germline ends. CDR1 is SQVTM and CDR2 is ANQGSEA in the germline V gene. In DNA form, the CDR3 reads TGCAGCGTTGATGGCGGATACAATGAGCAGTTCTTC. Protein sequence: CSVDGGYNEQFF.

The chain recombines TRBV2 with TRBJ2-4, with TRBD2 matching 8 bases. The CDR3 loop spans 17 amino acids. The germline V gene encodes CDR1 SNHLY and CDR2 FYNNEI. J gave up 2 bases and V 4 bases, and 10 bases lay outside the gene matches. The CDR3 region is CASSGKFAGGTKNIQYF. CDR3 bases: TGTGCCAGCAGTGGAAAGTTTGCGGGGGGTACCAAAAACATTCAGTACTTC.

The chain couples TRBV30 to TRBJ1-2; 12 nucleotides match TRBD1. Germline V gene lookup returns CDR1 GTSNPN and CDR2 SVGIG (reference sequence). V trimming: 7 bases; J trimming: 6 bases; junction bases outside the gene matches: 9. The CDR3 loop spans 14 amino acids. CDR3 sequence (DNA): TGTGCCTCCTACCCCGGGACAGGGGGCAATGGCTACACCTTC. Its translation: CASYPGTGGNGYTF.

The CDR3 sequence is CAISESSGRANEQYF. The CDR3 DNA sequence: TGTGCCATCAGTGAGTCTAGCGGGAGGGCCAACGAGCAGTACTTC. The chain joins TRBV10-3 to TRBJ2-7, with 11 bases aligning to TRBD2. Germline-derived CDR1 and CDR2 are ENHRY and SYGVKD. The ends lost 0 bases at V and 5 bases at J; junction bases unmatched: 3. The CDR3 is 15 amino acids.